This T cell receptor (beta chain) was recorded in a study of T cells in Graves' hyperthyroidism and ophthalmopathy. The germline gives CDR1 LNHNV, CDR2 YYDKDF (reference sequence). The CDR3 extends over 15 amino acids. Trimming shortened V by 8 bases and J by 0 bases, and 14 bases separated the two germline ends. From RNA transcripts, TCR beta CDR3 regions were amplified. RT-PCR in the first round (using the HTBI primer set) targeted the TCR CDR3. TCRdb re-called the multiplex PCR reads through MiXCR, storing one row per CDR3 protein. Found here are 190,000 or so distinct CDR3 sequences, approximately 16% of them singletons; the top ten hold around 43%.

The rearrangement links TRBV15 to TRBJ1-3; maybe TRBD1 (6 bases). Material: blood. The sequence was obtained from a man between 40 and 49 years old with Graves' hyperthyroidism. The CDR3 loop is CATSGTYRSGNTIYF. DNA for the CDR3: TGTGCCACCTCCGGGACATACCGCTCTGGAAACACCATATATTTT.